The next 30 T cell receptor beta chains were all read from a single sample in a study of blood T cell repertoires in COVID-19. The data were produced by immunoSEQ multiplex PCR, yet TCRdb's version contains in-frame clones alone and is incomplete. The sample lists approximately 530,000 clones; roughly 91% were seen once. The sequencing input was peripheral blood. These receptors all come from a woman aged 45-65 years with COVID-19, enrolled during active disease.

The chain carries TRBV5-6 and TRBJ2-7; a possible D gene is TRBD2 (5 bases). With 5 bases removed from V and 2 bases from J, the gap between germline ends came to 20 bases. The CDR3 consists of 16 residues. Germline assignment: CDR1 SGHDT and CDR2 YYEEEE. The CDR3 spells CASSFFDEGNPYEQYF. CDR3 coding DNA: TGTGCCAGCAGTTTTTTTGACGAGGGAAACCCCTACGAGCAGTACTTC.

The count of this clone is one. V is TRBV7-9 and J is TRBJ2-1; 7 bases agree with TRBD1. The germline V gene has CDR1 SEHNR and CDR2 FQNEAQ (reference sequence). The V and J ends lost 3 bases and 10 bases, in that order; junction bases with no gene match: 3. The CDR3 length is 12 residues. The CDR3 DNA reads as TGTGCCAGCAGCTTTGGACAGGACGAGCAGTTCTTC. It specifies CASSFGQDEQFF.

CDR3: CASSLMADTEAFF. For the CDR3, the DNA is TGTGCCAGCAGTTTAATGGCGGACACTGAAGCTTTCTTT. V gene TRBV12-3 or TRBV12-4 combines with J gene TRBJ1-1; no reliable D call. The CDR3 contains 13 residues. Trimming pared 2 bases from V and 3 bases from J, leaving 7 bases between.

This rearrangement joins TRBV5-1 to TRBJ1-6; 9 nucleotides line up with TRBD1. The V and J ends lost 1 base and 7 bases, in that order; junction bases with no gene match: 3. This CDR3 region has 15 residues. CDR1 is SGHRS, CDR2 YFSETQ, per germline. CDR3 sequence reads: CASSLLQGANSPLHF. The CDR3 nucleotides read TGCGCCAGCAGCTTGCTACAGGGGGCGAATTCACCCCTCCACTTT.

The chain recombines TRBV5-1 with TRBJ1-2, with 10 positions matching TRBD1. The CDR3 is 13 amino acids. J gave up 6 bases and V 4 bases, and 3 bases lay outside the gene matches. From germline, CDR1 is SGHRS and CDR2 YFSETQ. CDR3 bases: TGCGCCAGCAGCATTGGACAGGGGGATGGCTACACCTTC. It specifies CASSIGQGDGYTF.

The chain uses TRBV10-3 and TRBJ2-7; 7 bases fit TRBD1. CDR3 length: 15 residues. V lost 4 bases to trimming and J lost 2 bases; unmatched junction nucleotides: 8. The germline CDR1 and CDR2 sequences are ENHRY and SYGVKD. The CDR3 DNA reads TGTGCCATCAGTGCCTCCGGGACAGTCACCTACGAGCAGTACTTC. Protein: CAISASGTVTYEQYF.

The CDR3 DNA reads as TGTGCCAGCAGCGTTGGAGGGCGGGGTACCGGGGAGCTGTTTTTT. Its translation is CASSVGGRGTGELFF. The chain recombines TRBV9 with TRBJ2-2; maybe TRBD2 (6 bases). CDR3 length: 15 residues. Germline V CDR1 and CDR2: SGDLS, YYNGEE. Trimming cost V 2 bases and J 5 bases, with 13 bases left between them.

The rearrangement joins TRBV30 to TRBJ1-1; D is ambiguous. The CDR3 totals 12 residues. CDR1 GTSNPN and CDR2 SVGIG come from the germline V gene (reference sequence). Trimming took off 2 bases at V and 4 bases at J, with 8 bases between the two ends. The CDR3 sequence is CAWSPTSTEAFF. The CDR3 DNA reads TGTGCCTGGAGTCCAACATCCACTGAAGCTTTCTTT.

The V and J genes are TRBV7-9 and TRBJ2-7; D possibly corresponds to TRBD1 (6 bases). The CDR3 extends over 16 amino acids. V was pared by 0 bases and J by 0 bases, with 12 bases between. Germline assignment: CDR1 SEHNR and CDR2 FQNEAQ (reference sequence). The CDR3 nucleotides are TGTGCCAGCAGCTTAGCTCAGGGGACATACTCCTACGAGCAGTACTTC. This sequence encodes CASSLAQGTYSYEQYF. Full variable domain (outside the CDR3, taken from reference TRBV7-9 and TRBJ2-7): DTGVSQNPRHKITKRGQNVTFRCDPISEHNRLYWYRQTLGQGPEFLTYFQNEAQLEKSRLLSDRFSAERPKGSFSTLEIQRTEQGDSAMYLCASSLAQGTYSYEQYFGPGTRLTVT.

This clone was seen only once. The chain employs TRBV5-6 and TRBJ1-2, with D possibly being TRBD1 (5 bases). The germline CDR1 and CDR2 sequences are SGHDT and YYEEEE. The CDR3 is made up of 14 amino acids. V was pared by 2 bases and J by 4 bases, with 12 bases between. CDR3: CASSFEGGTYGYTF. Written as DNA, the CDR3 is TGTGCCAGCAGCTTTGAGGGAGGGACCTATGGCTACACCTTC.

The chain has TRBV5-1 and TRBJ2-3, with D uncertain. This CDR3 has 14 residues. Germline values: CDR1 SGHRS, CDR2 YFSETQ. The germline V and J ends were trimmed by 0 bases and 3 bases, with 8 bases remaining between them. For the CDR3, the DNA is TGCGCCAGCAGCTTGGGGGCACCTACAGATACGCAGTATTTT. It is translated as CASSLGAPTDTQYF.

As DNA, the CDR3 is TGTGCCAGCAGCCACGGAATGACAGTTAACTATGGCTACACCTTC. It yields the protein CASSHGMTVNYGYTF. The chain is built from TRBV3-1 (or the pseudogene TRBV3-2) and TRBJ1-2, with D possibly matching TRBD1 (5 bases). The CDR3 length is 15 residues. The germline V gene encodes CDR1 LGHDT and CDR2 YNNKEL (reference sequence). Trimming cost V 3 bases and J 1 base, with 12 bases left between them.

The gene calls are TRBV10-3 and TRBJ1-2, with D maybe TRBD1 (5 bases). The CDR3 contains 16 residues. V was clipped by 6 bases and J by 1 base, with 18 bases between them. Looked up from germline, CDR1 is ENHRY and CDR2 is SYGVKD. The CDR3 DNA follows: TGTGCCATCAGGCCTTCGCAGGGCGATCATAACTATGGCTACACCTTC. It specifies CAIRPSQGDHNYGYTF.

This chain joins TRBV7-8 and TRBJ2-7; TRBD2 is a possible D gene (6 bases). Looked up from germline, CDR1 is SGHVS and CDR2 is FQNEAQ. V lost 5 bases and J 4 bases, leaving 15 bases between the germline ends. The CDR3 runs 14 residues. The CDR3 region is CASSPSVQVYEQYF. The CDR3, as DNA: TGTGCCAGCAGCCCTAGCGTACAAGTTTACGAGCAGTACTTC.

This chain joins TRBV7-8 and TRBJ1-6; weak D call: TRBD1 (5 bases). Between the trimmed V and J ends, which lost 2 bases and 6 bases, there was a span of 17 bases. Germline loops: CDR1 SGHVS, CDR2 FQNEAQ. This CDR3 spans 17 amino acids. The CDR3 DNA is TGTGCCAGCAGCTTAAATCCGGGGACGGGGGGTAATTCACCCCTCCACTTT. Amino acids: CASSLNPGTGGNSPLHF.

V is TRBV10-3 and J is TRBJ2-1; 11 bases fit TRBD2. J lost 7 bases, V lost 3 bases, and 5 bases had no gene match. This CDR3 has 15 amino acids. From germline, CDR1 is ENHRY and CDR2 SYGVKD. The CDR3 sequence is CAISDGSGGANEQFF. The CDR3 DNA reads as TGTGCCATCAGTGATGGTAGCGGGGGGGCAAATGAGCAGTTCTTC.

The sample holds a few counts of this clone. Other DNA sequences within the sample encode an identical CDR3. V and J are TRBV19 and TRBJ1-1; D ambiguous. Germline CDR1 is LNHDA and CDR2 is SQIVND (reference sequence). V lost 6 bases to trimming and J lost 1 base, with 9 bases between them. The CDR3 has 13 amino acids. As DNA, the CDR3 is TGTGCCAGTAGCCTCACAGCGAACACTGAAGCTTTCTTT. Protein sequence: CASSLTANTEAFF.

V is TRBV30 and J is TRBJ2-7, with D possibly being TRBD1 (7 bases). The CDR3 covers 13 residues. Germline V gene data show CDR1 as GTSNPN and CDR2 as SVGIG (reference sequence). V was trimmed by 6 bases and J by 4 bases, leaving 16 bases between them. The CDR3 sequence: CACGGTDPYEQYF. The DNA of the CDR3 is TGTGCCTGCGGAGGGACAGACCCTTACGAGCAGTACTTC.

This clone was recorded only once. Other DNA sequences within the sample encode an identical CDR3. This chain links TRBV6-5 with TRBJ1-6; TRBD1 might be the D (5 bases). Trimming took 6 bases from V and 4 from J, leaving 16 bases between them. CDR3 length: 16 residues. CDR1 is MNHEY, CDR2 SVGAGI, per germline. For the CDR3, the DNA is TGTGCCAGCAGCTACGGGGGGGGGTTTTATAATTCACCCCTCCACTTT. This encodes CASSYGGGFYNSPLHF.

The chain has TRBV11-2 and TRBJ1-3; TRBD1 is a possible D gene (6 bases). Germline CDR1 SGHAT, CDR2 FQNNGV. The CDR3 contains 15 residues. Trimming pared 5 bases from V and 0 bases from J, leaving 11 bases between. The CDR3 is CASSVHRVSGNTIYF. The CDR3 DNA follows: TGTGCCAGCAGCGTTCACAGGGTCTCTGGAAACACCATATATTTT.

This sequence joins TRBV24-1 and TRBJ2-3; 8 bases line up with TRBD2. This CDR3 is built from 17 residues. Trimming removed 4 bases from V and 1 base from J; junction bases left unmatched: 9. CDR1 and CDR2 (germline): KGHDR, SFDVKD. The CDR3 DNA is TGTGCCACCAGTGACCCCTTTAAAGCGGGAGGCACAGATACGCAGTATTTT. Its protein is CATSDPFKAGGTDTQYF.

J is TRBJ1-6 and V is TRBV28; no reliable D call. This CDR3 is 13 amino acids long. Trimming removed 6 bases at V and 8 bases at J, with 11 bases between. Germline CDR1 reads MDHEN; CDR2 reads SYDVKM. The CDR3 region is CASRNTGDSPLHF. For the CDR3, the DNA is TGTGCCAGCAGGAACACCGGGGATTCACCCCTCCACTTT.

The chain combines TRBV9 with TRBJ1-2; D is unclear. This CDR3 spans 13 amino acids. Trimming cost V 6 bases and J 5 bases, with 14 bases left between them. Germline V lookup: CDR1 SGDLS, CDR2 YYNGEE. This CDR3 reads CASTATGSYGYTF. In DNA, the CDR3 is TGTGCCAGCACCGCCACCGGGTCGTATGGCTACACCTTC.

The J gene is TRBJ2-3, the V gene TRBV18; D perhaps matches TRBD1 (5 bases). The V and J ends lost 3 bases and 0 bases respectively, with 13 bases between them. CDR1 KGHSH and CDR2 LQKENI come from the germline V gene. The CDR3 has 16 residues. This chain's CDR3 is CASSPGAGFSTDTQYF. The CDR3 DNA reads as TGTGCCAGCTCACCGGGCGCAGGGTTCAGCACAGATACGCAGTATTTT.

The chain joins TRBV19 to TRBJ2-7; the D gene is possibly TRBD1 (6 bases). This CDR3 is 13 amino acids long. V was shortened by 8 bases and J by 2 bases, with 13 bases between the two germline ends. Germline loops: CDR1 LNHDA, CDR2 SQIVND (reference sequence). The CDR3 nucleotides are TGTGCCAGTGGCCAACAGGGAACCTACGAGCAGTACTTC. Translating gives CASGQQGTYEQYF. The entire variable domain, with the rest obtained from reference TRBV19 and TRBJ2-7, is as follows: DGGITQSPKYLFRKEGQNVTLSCEQNLNHDAMYWYRQDPGQGLRLIYYSQIVNDFQKGDIAEGYSVSREKKESFPLTVTSAQKNPTAFYLCASGQQGTYEQYFGPGTRLTVT.

V is TRBV5-5 and J is TRBJ2-7; TRBD1 is a possible D gene (6 bases). V lost 2 bases and J lost 2, with 11 bases in between. The CDR3 is 14 amino acids. Germline V gene lookup returns CDR1 SGHKS and CDR2 YYEKEE (reference sequence). In DNA, the CDR3 is TGTGCCAGCAGCTTTCGACAGGAAACCTACGAGCAGTACTTC. Protein: CASSFRQETYEQYF.

This chain connects TRBV6-5 to TRBJ1-2; tentative D call: TRBD1 (5 bases). The CDR3 loop spans 16 amino acids. Trimming shortened V by 2 bases and J by 4 bases, and 17 bases separated the two germline ends. Germline values: CDR1 MNHEY, CDR2 SVGAGI. CDR3 amino acids: CASSYGVGQGGYGYTF. CDR3 DNA: TGTGCCAGCAGTTACGGGGTTGGGCAGGGAGGCTATGGCTACACCTTC.

This chain uses TRBV7-8 with TRBJ1-4; D unresolved. The germline V gene encodes CDR1 SGHVS and CDR2 FQNEAQ. The CDR3 consists of 13 residues. Trimming took 3 bases from V and 4 from J, leaving 6 bases between them. CDR3 loop: CASSLSLNEKLFF. CDR3 bases: TGTGCCAGCAGCTTGTCCCTTAATGAAAAACTGTTTTTT.

The rearrangement links TRBV7-9 to TRBJ1-2; TRBD1 matches at 7 bases. The CDR3 covers 17 residues. J gave up 5 bases and V 5 bases, and 17 bases lay outside the gene matches. Germline CDR1 SEHNR, CDR2 FQNEAQ (reference sequence). CDR3 nucleotides: TGTGCCAGCAGCACGGTCGGTAGTGGCAGGGGGTTATATGGCTACACCTTC. Its translation: CASSTVGSGRGLYGYTF.

V is TRBV30 and J is TRBJ2-7; 8 nucleotides match TRBD1. This CDR3 comprises 13 residues. Germline V gene data show CDR1 as GTSNPN and CDR2 as SVGIG (reference sequence). Trimming took 4 bases from V and 6 from J; bases not matched to a gene: 8. Here the CDR3 reads CAWTRTGFSEQYF. The CDR3 DNA follows: TGTGCCTGGACCCGGACAGGGTTTTCCGAGCAGTACTTC.